The sample holds a few counts of the clone carrying this T cell receptor (beta chain). Authors' methods: Amplification of reference gene primers was used by the study to estimate nucleated cell counts. Assay: immunoSEQ multiplex PCR; the TCRdb copy retains only in-frame clones and omits some. V and J calls and clone size come straight from that table; D and trimming were deduced from the DNA. The top ten clones hold roughly 1.3% of a sample with around 200,000 clones, 83% of them seen once. The record originates from a study of blood T cell repertoires in COVID-19. On the study more broadly: Samples came from the United States, Italy and Spain, spanning acute and convalescent COVID-19. Sample material is recorded as cDNA or gDNA derived from T cells, B-cell-depleted T cells, or PBMCs.

Germline assignment: CDR1 MNHNS and CDR2 SASEGT. CDR3 size: 16 residues. V shed 0 bases and J 2 bases; nucleotides not matched to a gene: 5. The sequencing sample was made of peripheral blood. The chain uses TRBV6-1 and TRBJ2-5; TRBD2 aligns across 8 bases. The clonotype comes from a young woman with COVID-19, enrolled during active disease. The CDR3 is CASSEAASGGQETQYF. CDR3 coding DNA: TGTGCCAGCAGTGAAGCCGCGAGCGGGGGACAAGAGACCCAGTACTTC.